This TCR beta chain was found in a study of blood T cell repertoires in COVID-19. Across the study: PBMCs, B-cell-depleted T cells, or T cells provided the cDNA or gDNA that made up the material.

CDR1 and CDR2 (germline): SNHLY, FYNNEI. The CDR3 totals 13 residues. Trimming removed 4 bases from V and 4 bases from J; junction bases left unmatched: 3. Clones were sequenced by immunoSEQ multiplex PCR, and TCRdb holds only the in-frame ones, with some missing. This table has 220,000 or so clones, about 80% appearing once. Sequenced sample: peripheral blood. The chain employs TRBV2 and TRBJ1-1, with 7 bases identical to TRBD1. This TCR was sampled from a woman over 75 with acute or convalescent COVID-19. CDR3 nucleotides: TGTGCCAGCAGTGGACAGGGCACCACTGAAGCTTTCTTT. It specifies CASSGQGTTEAFF.